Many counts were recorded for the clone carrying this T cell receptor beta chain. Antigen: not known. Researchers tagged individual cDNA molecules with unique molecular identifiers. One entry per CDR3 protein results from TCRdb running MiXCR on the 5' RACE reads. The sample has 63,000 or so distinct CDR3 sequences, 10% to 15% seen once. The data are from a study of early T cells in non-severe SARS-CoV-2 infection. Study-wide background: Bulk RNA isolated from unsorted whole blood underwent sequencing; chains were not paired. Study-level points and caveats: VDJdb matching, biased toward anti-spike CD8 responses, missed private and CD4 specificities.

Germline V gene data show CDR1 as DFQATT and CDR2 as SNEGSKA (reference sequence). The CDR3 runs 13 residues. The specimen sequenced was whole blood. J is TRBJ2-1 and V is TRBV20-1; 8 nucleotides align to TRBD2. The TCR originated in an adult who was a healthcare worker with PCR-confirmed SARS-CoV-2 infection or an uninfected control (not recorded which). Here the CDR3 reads CITGSGIKNEQFF. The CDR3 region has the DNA TGCATAACCGGTAGCGGGATTAAGAATGAGCAGTTCTTC.